The 19 T cell receptor beta chains below all came from one sample that was sequenced in a study of T-cell reconstitution after alpha-beta-depleted transplantation in children. Library preparation (for TCRbeta) was performed with unique molecular identifiers. MiXCR, applied by TCRdb to the PCR reads, yields one record per CDR3 protein. This sample has about 600,000 distinct CDR3 sequences; approximately 10% occur once, and the top ten carry about 4%. Sequencing used PBMCs from the stem cell graft donor, obtained from the stem cell graft. The source is a human donor who donated a stem cell graft to a child with acute myeloid leukemia.

The chain combines TRBV6-2 or TRBV6-3 with TRBJ2-7; D assignment may be TRBD1 or TRBD2 (5 bases each). This CDR3 has 15 residues. Trimming left V 2 bases short and J 0 bases short, with 11 bases between. CDR1 is MNHEY and CDR2 is SVGEGT in the germline V gene. The CDR3 protein is CASSYQGTTSYEQYF. CDR3 nucleotides: TGTGCCAGCAGTTACCAAGGGACGACCTCCTACGAGCAGTACTTC.

The chain combines TRBV20-1 with TRBJ2-1; a weak D match, TRBD2 (5 bases). The CDR3 extends over 14 amino acids. The V gene's germline CDR1 is DFQATT and CDR2 SNEGSKA (reference sequence). The CDR3 DNA sequence: TGCAGCCAGCCAGACATGATTCGGGGCAATGAGCAGTTCTTC. Protein sequence: CSQPDMIRGNEQFF.

This clonotype has at least ten counts. The chain is built from TRBV11-1 and TRBJ2-7; D perhaps matches TRBD2 (6 bases). V lost 5 bases to trimming and J lost 1 base, with 12 bases between them. Germline CDR1 is SGHAT and CDR2 is FQDESV (reference sequence). CDR3 size: 14 residues. CDR3 coding DNA: TGTGCCAGCAGCCTTAGGGAGGTTTCCTACGAGCAGTACTTC. Residues: CASSLREVSYEQYF.

In this sample, this clonotype turned up a few times. The rearrangement links TRBV9 to TRBJ2-3; 7 bases align to TRBD2. Germline CDR1 is SGDLS and CDR2 is YYNGEE. The CDR3 has 17 residues. V was clipped by 1 base and J by 4 bases; unmatched bases: 12. The CDR3 DNA follows: TGTGCCAGCAGCGTAAGTCGAGGCGGGAGTCGTCCAGATACGCAGTATTTT. Protein product: CASSVSRGGSRPDTQYF.

This clonotype showed up many times. The chain combines TRBV2 with TRBJ2-7, with D perhaps TRBD1 (6 bases). Trimming left V 7 bases short and J 2 bases short, with 18 bases between. Per the germline V gene, CDR1 is SNHLY and CDR2 is FYNNEI. The CDR3 has 15 residues. In DNA, the CDR3 is TGTGCCAGCACTGACCCTGGACAGCAAGCCTACGAGCAGTACTTC. Translation gives CASTDPGQQAYEQYF.

The V call is TRBV20-1, the J call TRBJ2-3; TRBD2 agrees at 13 bases. Trimming cost V 4 bases and J 8 bases; bases outside gene matches: 12. The CDR3 is 16 amino acids. Germline CDR1 is DFQATT and CDR2 is SNEGSKA (reference sequence). DNA of the CDR3: TGCAGTGCTACCGAACTAGCGGGAGGGCCGTTGCCTACGCAGTATTTT. Its translation: CSATELAGGPLPTQYF.

This clonotype was seen ten or more times. The chain is built from TRBV12-3 or TRBV12-4 and TRBJ2-3; D unclear. CDR3 length: 12 amino acids. The V gene lost 8 bases and the J gene lost 2 bases, with 8 bases spanning the gap. The CDR3 sequence is CASLQDTDTQYF. CDR3 bases: TGTGCCAGCCTGCAGGACACAGATACGCAGTATTTT.

This clonotype was observed many times. V gene TRBV19 combines with J gene TRBJ1-1; D is ambiguous. This CDR3 has 15 residues. Deletions cut 0 bases from V and 7 bases from J, with 15 bases between. Germline V gene lookup returns CDR1 LNHDA and CDR2 SQIVND (reference sequence). The CDR3 region has the DNA TGTGCCAGTAGTATAGATCTAGGGTCAGCCGTTGAAGCTTTCTTT. It codes for CASSIDLGSAVEAFF.

The sample holds many counts of this clonotype. The chain links TRBV2 to TRBJ2-2, with D uncertain. With 3 bases removed from V and 4 bases from J, the gap between germline ends came to 12 bases. The length of the CDR3 is 15 residues. Germline CDR1 reads SNHLY; CDR2 reads FYNNEI. CDR3 coding DNA: TGTGCCAGCAGTGACCGGGTACCGGCCACCGGGGAGCTGTTTTTT. Encoded protein: CASSDRVPATGELFF. The entire variable domain, with the rest obtained from reference TRBV2 and TRBJ2-2, is as follows: EPEVTQTPSHQVTQMGQEVILRCVPISNHLYFYWYRQILGQKVEFLVSFYNNEISEKSEIFDDQFSVERPDGSNFTLKIRSTKLEDSAMYFCASSDRVPATGELFFGEGSRLTVL.

V usage is TRBV20-1 and J usage is TRBJ2-3; 7 bases align to TRBD2. With V trimmed by 3 bases and J by 5 bases, 8 bases remained unmatched. This CDR3 region has 14 residues. Germline CDR1 and CDR2: DFQATT and SNEGSKA (reference sequence). For the CDR3, the DNA is TGCAGTGCTAGCCGGGAGGCCCAAAGAGATACGCAGTATTTT. Translated, it gives CSASREAQRDTQYF.

The J gene is TRBJ2-7, the V gene TRBV12-3 or TRBV12-4; the D gene is possibly TRBD1 (7 bases). Trimming removed 3 bases from V and 1 base from J, with 10 bases in between. The CDR3 length is 14 residues. The CDR3 bases are TGTGCCAGCAGTTTGACAGGGAGGTCCTACGAGCAGTACTTC. It is translated as CASSLTGRSYEQYF.

In nucleotides, the CDR3 is TGTGCCAGCAGCTTAGTAGCGTCGGTACAAGAGACCCAGTACTTC. Its protein product is CASSLVASVQETQYF. The rearrangement links TRBV11-2 to TRBJ2-5, with D tentatively TRBD2 (5 bases). The CDR3 is 15 residues long. Deletions cut 1 base from V and 2 bases from J, with 11 bases between. Germline V lookup: CDR1 SGHAT, CDR2 FQNNGV. The full variable domain, rest sourced from reference TRBV11-2 and TRBJ2-5, is EAGVAQSPRYKIIEKRQSVAFWCNPISGHATLYWYQQILGQGPKLLIQFQNNGVVDDSQLPKDRFSAERLKGVDSTLKIQPAKLEDSAVYLCASSLVASVQETQYFGPGTRLLVL.

This clonotype was detected only a few times. The chain recombines TRBV11-2 with TRBJ2-2; TRBD2 matches at 9 bases. V dropped 5 bases and J dropped 2; count of bases not matched to a gene: 6. The CDR3 spans 16 residues. CDR1 SGHAT and CDR2 FQNNGV come from the germline V gene. The CDR3 coding sequence is TGTGCCAGCAGCCCTCAGACTAGCGGAAACACCGGGGAGCTGTTTTTT. Translation gives CASSPQTSGNTGELFF. Supplemented by reference TRBV11-2 and TRBJ2-2, the full variable domain reads EAGVAQSPRYKIIEKRQSVAFWCNPISGHATLYWYQQILGQGPKLLIQFQNNGVVDDSQLPKDRFSAERLKGVDSTLKIQPAKLEDSAVYLCASSPQTSGNTGELFFGEGSRLTVL.

This chain uses TRBV6-2 or TRBV6-3 with TRBJ2-5; TRBD2 matches 12 bases. Germline CDR1 and CDR2: MNHEY and SVGEGT. The length of the CDR3 is 20 residues. With 5 bases clipped from V and 1 base from J, the junction kept 17 bases outside the gene matches. Written as DNA, the CDR3 is TGTGCCAGCAGTCCTTCCGGGACTAGCGGGTACTCCGAACTCCAAGAGACCCAGTACTTC. As protein: CASSPSGTSGYSELQETQYF.

This clonotype occurred a few times. The chain links TRBV6-5 to TRBJ2-7; 13 bases match TRBD2. The CDR3 covers 17 residues. J was trimmed by 3 bases and V by 5 bases; bases with no gene match: 10. Germline-derived CDR1 and CDR2 are MNHEY and SVGAGI. CDR3 coding DNA: TGTGCCAGCAGTCCCCGCCGGACTAGCGGGAGAGGCTACGAGCAGTACTTC. Translating it yields CASSPRRTSGRGYEQYF.

This clonotype was observed many times. The rearrangement uses TRBV28 and TRBJ2-2; tentative D call: TRBD2 (6 bases). The V end lost 6 bases, the J end lost 4 bases, and 15 bases lay between the germline ends. In germline, CDR1 is MDHEN, CDR2 SYDVKM. This CDR3 contains 15 residues. DNA of the CDR3: TGTGCCAGCAGGGGACTCCGGGAGACCACCGGGGAGCTGTTTTTT. Residues: CASRGLRETTGELFF.

This clonotype was seen only a few times. The chain combines TRBV4-3 with TRBJ2-1, with 12 bases matching TRBD2. The V gene end was trimmed by 1 base and the J gene end by 3 bases; junction bases not matched to a gene: 1. The CDR3 has 16 amino acids. Per germline, CDR1 LGHNA and CDR2 YSLEER. CDR3 DNA: TGCGCCAGCAGCCAAGGGACTAGCGGGGTCTACAATGAGCAGTTCTTC. Residues: CASSQGTSGVYNEQFF.

In this sample, this clonotype turned up many times. The gene calls are TRBV12-3 or TRBV12-4 and TRBJ2-1; D remains unclear. With 7 bases removed from V and 6 bases from J, the gap between germline ends came to 7 bases. The CDR3 runs to 11 residues. CDR3 bases: TGTGCCAGCATATTAGGCAATGAGCAGTTCTTC. It specifies CASILGNEQFF.

This clonotype was recorded a few times. The rearrangement links TRBV5-4 to TRBJ2-1, with TRBD1 matching over 7 bases. The CDR3 extends over 15 amino acids. The germline V gene has CDR1 SGHNT and CDR2 YYREEE (reference sequence). The V segment lost 7 bases and the J segment 5 bases; nucleotides outside the gene matches: 12. In DNA, the CDR3 is TGTGCCAGCTTCGTAAGGACAGGAAATCACAATGAGCAGTTCTTC. It specifies CASFVRTGNHNEQFF.